Detailed here is one TCR beta chain. This sample stems from a study of blood T cell repertoires in COVID-19. Overall study: The United States, Italy and Spain were the sources of the acute and convalescent COVID-19 samples. T cells, B-cell-depleted T cells, or PBMCs supplied cDNA or gDNA.

Original data processing: For nucleated cells, counts were estimated from reference gene primer amplification. The table came from immunoSEQ multiplex PCR; TCRdb's copy has only in-frame clones and leaves some out. That table furnishes V, J and clone size, whereas the DNA furnished D and trimming. The data hold roughly 120,000 clones, with over 70% observed a single time. Sequencing was done on a sample of peripheral blood. This receptor was identified in a man aged 45-65 years with acute or convalescent COVID-19.

In DNA, the CDR3 is TGCGCCAGCAACCCCGGCACGGAGGATTGGAACGGCTACACCTTC. Its protein is CASNPGTEDWNGYTF. The J gene is TRBJ1-2, the V gene TRBV5-1; no clear D. The germline CDR1 and CDR2 sequences are SGHRS and YFSETQ. The CDR3 sequence is 15 residues long. The V and J ends lost 6 bases and 8 bases respectively, with 23 bases between them.